The 22 T cell receptor beta chains listed next were all sequenced from one sample in a study of blood T cell repertoires in COVID-19. The table came from immunoSEQ multiplex PCR; TCRdb's copy has only in-frame clones and leaves some out. The sample consists of roughly 65,000 clones, around three quarters of them appearing once. Material for sequencing was peripheral blood. These receptors originate from a man aged 60-69 years with acute or convalescent COVID-19.

The V gene is TRBV20-1, the J gene TRBJ1-2; 8 bases match TRBD1. The CDR3 spans 10 residues. The germline CDR1 and CDR2 sequences are DFQATT and SNEGSKA (reference sequence). J gave up 6 bases and V 7 bases, and 1 base lay outside the gene matches. In DNA form, the CDR3 reads TGCAGTGGGACAGGGAATGGCTACACCTTC. Translated, it gives CSGTGNGYTF.

The chain is built from TRBV6-5 and TRBJ2-7; no definite D call. The CDR3 consists of 14 residues. V lost 6 bases and J 3 bases, leaving 15 bases between the germline ends. Germline assignment: CDR1 MNHEY and CDR2 SVGAGI. This chain's CDR3 is CASRLPSTGYEQYF. The CDR3 DNA sequence: TGTGCCAGCAGACTCCCCTCGACGGGCTACGAGCAGTACTTC.

The chain uses TRBV7-8 and TRBJ1-2; D is perhaps TRBD1 (6 bases). V lost 0 bases and J lost 4, with 15 bases in between. Per germline, CDR1 SGHVS and CDR2 FQNEAQ. The CDR3 has 16 amino acids. The chain's CDR3 is CASSLAPGGWGYGYTF. In DNA form, the CDR3 reads TGTGCCAGCAGCTTAGCCCCTGGGGGCTGGGGCTATGGCTACACCTTC.

The chain is built from TRBV7-2 and TRBJ2-2; the match to TRBD2 covers 11 bases. The CDR3 spans 17 residues. CDR1 and CDR2 from the germline V gene are SGHTA and FQGNSA. The V gene end was trimmed by 5 bases and the J gene end by 10 bases; junction bases not matched to a gene: 15. The CDR3 DNA reads as TGTGCCAGCAGCGCAGGGACTAGCGGATTTGGGAGTACGGAGCTGTTTTTT. Its protein product is CASSAGTSGFGSTELFF. Full variable domain (outside the CDR3, taken from reference TRBV7-2 and TRBJ2-2): GAGVSQSPSNKVTEKGKDVELRCDPISGHTALYWYRQSLGQGLEFLIYFQGNSAPDKSGLPSDRFSAERTGGSVSTLTIQRTQQEDSAVYLCASSAGTSGFGSTELFFGEGSRLTVL.

V gene TRBV13 combines with J gene TRBJ2-2, with unresolved D. The V gene lost 3 bases and the J gene lost 11 bases, with 16 bases spanning the gap. CDR1 is PRHDT, CDR2 FYEKMQ, per germline (reference sequence). The CDR3 extends over 14 amino acids. The CDR3 is CASSLGRLRLELFF. CDR3 in DNA: TGTGCCAGCAGCTTGGGCAGGCTACGGCTCGAGCTGTTTTTT.

This clone was detected only a few times. The chain is built from TRBV11-1 and TRBJ1-1; D is perhaps TRBD1 (6 bases). In germline, CDR1 is SGHAT, CDR2 FQDESV (reference sequence). The ends were cut back, 1 base at V and 2 bases at J, with 8 bases in the middle. CDR3 length equals 14 residues. As DNA, the CDR3 is TGTGCCAGCAGCTTAGACAGGGTCAACACTGAAGCTTTCTTT. This sequence encodes CASSLDRVNTEAFF.

This clone was seen only a few times. This chain uses TRBV18 with TRBJ2-1, with unresolved D. This CDR3 is built from 14 residues. Trimming shortened V by 4 bases and J by 5 bases, and 12 bases separated the two germline ends. The germline V gene has CDR1 KGHSH and CDR2 LQKENI. The CDR3 protein is CASSRERLDNEQFF. CDR3 sequence (DNA): TGTGCCAGCTCACGTGAGAGATTAGACAATGAGCAGTTCTTC.

The rearrangement joins TRBV4-3 to TRBJ1-2, with D perhaps matching TRBD1 (5 bases). In germline, CDR1 is LGHNA, CDR2 YSLEER. There are 15 residues in the CDR3. V was trimmed by 0 bases and J by 4 bases, leaving 12 bases between them. The CDR3 DNA reads as TGCGCCAGCAGCCAAGAAAGACAGAGTAGCTATGGCTACACCTTC. The encoded protein is CASSQERQSSYGYTF.

V gene TRBV5-8 combines with J gene TRBJ2-1; TRBD2 might be the D (7 bases). The V end lost 4 bases, the J end lost 8 bases, and 13 bases lay between the germline ends. The germline gives CDR1 SGHTS, CDR2 YDEGEE. The CDR3 runs 13 residues. This CDR3 is CASSGGAGYEQFF. CDR3 bases: TGTGCCAGCAGCGGGGGGGCCGGCTATGAGCAGTTCTTC.

The genes are TRBV6-2 or TRBV6-3 and TRBJ2-7; 7 positions agree with TRBD2. The J segment lost 2 bases and the V segment lost 4 bases, leaving 11 bases of the junction unmatched. Germline V gene data show CDR1 as MNHEY and CDR2 as SVGEGT. The CDR3 extends over 16 amino acids. CDR3 bases: TGTGCCAGCAGTTTACTTACTAGCGCTGTGCCCTACGAGCAGTACTTC. Encoded protein: CASSLLTSAVPYEQYF.

The chain recombines TRBV6-5 with TRBJ1-3; no clear D. The V end lost 7 bases, the J end lost 5 bases, and 15 bases lay between the germline ends. This CDR3 has 14 amino acids. Germline loops: CDR1 MNHEY, CDR2 SVGAGI. CDR3 region: CASTEVRARNTIYF. In DNA, the CDR3 is TGTGCCAGCACGGAGGTACGAGCGCGAAACACCATATATTTT.

This chain uses TRBV4-1 with TRBJ1-5; D not resolved. The CDR3 runs 18 residues. V dropped 0 bases and J dropped 0 bases, with 15 bases sitting between them. The germline V gene encodes CDR1 MGHRA and CDR2 YSYEKL. Written as DNA, the CDR3 is TGCGCCAGCAGCCAAGACCCTGGTCGTCTAGATAGCAATCAGCCCCAGCATTTT. It is translated as CASSQDPGRLDSNQPQHF.

This clone appeared a single time. The chain links TRBV5-8 to TRBJ2-1; 9 bases fit TRBD2. Per the germline V gene, CDR1 is SGHTS and CDR2 is YDEGEE. This CDR3 has 15 amino acids. V gave up 0 bases and J gave up 8 bases; unmatched junction bases: 6. CDR3 loop: CASSLAAGGWYEQFF. The CDR3 DNA follows: TGTGCCAGCAGCTTGGCGGCGGGGGGGTGGTATGAGCAGTTCTTC.

The chain carries TRBV6-5 and TRBJ2-1; D perhaps matches TRBD2 (5 bases). V shed 7 bases and J shed 5 bases, with 12 bases lying between them. The germline V gene encodes CDR1 MNHEY and CDR2 SVGAGI. The CDR3 extends over 13 amino acids. The CDR3 protein is CASILSGNNEQFF. CDR3 sequence (DNA): TGTGCCAGCATATTATCGGGAAACAATGAGCAGTTCTTC.

This clone appeared a few times. The gene calls are TRBV5-1 and TRBJ2-7; 8 positions match TRBD1. This CDR3 has 15 residues. CDR1 SGHRS and CDR2 YFSETQ come from the germline V gene. V lost 1 base, J lost 4 bases, and 7 bases stayed unmatched. DNA of the CDR3: TGCGCCAGCAGCTTGACCCCGGACAGGGTATACGAGCAGTACTTC. The encoded protein is CASSLTPDRVYEQYF.

The V and J genes are TRBV3-1 (or the pseudogene TRBV3-2) and TRBJ1-1; tentative D call: TRBD1 (6 bases). V lost 5 bases and J lost 5, with 12 bases in between. The germline V gene encodes CDR1 LGHDT and CDR2 YNNKEL (reference sequence). This CDR3 spans 13 amino acids. The CDR3 loop is CASSLRGGTEAFF. The DNA of the CDR3 is TGTGCCAGCAGCTTAAGGGGGGGGACTGAAGCTTTCTTT.

The chain employs TRBV5-1 and TRBJ2-7; a possible D gene is TRBD1 (5 bases). The V gene lost 5 bases and the J gene lost 2 bases, with 14 bases spanning the gap. The CDR3 spans 14 residues. CDR1 is SGHRS and CDR2 is YFSETQ in the germline V gene. This CDR3 reads CASRQTGNAYEQYF. CDR3 bases: TGCGCCAGCAGACAAACAGGAAATGCCTACGAGCAGTACTTC.

This sequence joins TRBV7-2 and TRBJ2-3; D perhaps matches TRBD2 (6 bases). Trimming removed 0 bases at V and 1 base at J, with 14 bases between. Germline V CDR1 and CDR2: SGHTA, FQGNSA. There are 17 residues in the CDR3. As DNA, the CDR3 is TGTGCCAGCAGCTTAGCGCTATTCGCTAGCGGCACAGATACGCAGTATTTT. Protein sequence: CASSLALFASGTDTQYF.

J is TRBJ1-3 and V is TRBV6-5; 10 bases map to TRBD1. Trimming at V came to 2 bases and at J to 0 bases, leaving 1 base not matched to a gene. The V gene's germline CDR1 is MNHEY and CDR2 SVGAGI. This CDR3 region has 16 residues. The CDR3 DNA is TGTGCCAGCAGTTACAGGACAGGGGGCTCTGGAAACACCATATATTTT. Translation: CASSYRTGGSGNTIYF.

V is TRBV10-1 and J is TRBJ1-2, with 7 bases aligning to TRBD1. Losses at the gene ends were 5 bases for V and 5 bases for J; bases not matched to a gene: 5. In germline, CDR1 is WNHNN, CDR2 SYGVQD (reference sequence). The CDR3 covers 13 residues. The CDR3 sequence: CASSPATGYGYTF. The CDR3 DNA sequence: TGCGCCAGCAGTCCCGCGACAGGGTATGGCTACACCTTC.

This chain links TRBV30 with TRBJ2-6; 8 bases line up with TRBD1. This CDR3 contains 19 residues. The germline V gene encodes CDR1 GTSNPN and CDR2 SVGIG (reference sequence). V was pared by 4 bases and J by 0 bases, with 14 bases of the junction left unmatched. The CDR3 DNA reads as TGTGCCTGGAAAGGTTGGGCAGGGGGCTCCTACTCTGGGGCCAACGTCCTGACTTTC. Its translation is CAWKGWAGGSYSGANVLTF.

The sample holds a few counts of this clone. CDR3 protein: CASSDSSGGVTGELFF. For the CDR3, the DNA is TGTGCCAGCAGTGACTCCTCGGGGGGCGTCACCGGGGAGCTGTTTTTT. This chain connects TRBV6-4 to TRBJ2-2, with a possible D match to TRBD2 (7 bases). Trimming stripped 0 bases from V and 4 bases from J, with 12 bases between. The V gene's germline CDR1 is MRHNA and CDR2 SNTAGT. This CDR3 spans 16 amino acids.